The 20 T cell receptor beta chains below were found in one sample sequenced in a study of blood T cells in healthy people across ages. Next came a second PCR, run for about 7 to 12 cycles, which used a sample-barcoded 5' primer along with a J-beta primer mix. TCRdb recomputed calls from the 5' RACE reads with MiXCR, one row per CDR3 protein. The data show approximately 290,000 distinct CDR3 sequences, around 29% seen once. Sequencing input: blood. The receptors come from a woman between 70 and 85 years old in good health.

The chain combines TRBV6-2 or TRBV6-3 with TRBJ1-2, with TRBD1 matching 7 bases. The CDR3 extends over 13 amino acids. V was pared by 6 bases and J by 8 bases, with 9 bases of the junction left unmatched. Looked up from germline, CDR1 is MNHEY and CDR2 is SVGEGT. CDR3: CASRDRQGEGYTF. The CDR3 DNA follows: TGTGCCAGCAGGGACCGACAGGGAGAAGGCTACACCTTC.

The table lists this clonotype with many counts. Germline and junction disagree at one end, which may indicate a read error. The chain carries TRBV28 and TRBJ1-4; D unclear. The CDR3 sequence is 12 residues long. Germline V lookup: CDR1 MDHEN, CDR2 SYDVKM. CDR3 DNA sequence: TGTGCCAGCAGATTATGGGGTGAAAAACTGTTTTTT. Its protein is CASRLWGEKLFF.

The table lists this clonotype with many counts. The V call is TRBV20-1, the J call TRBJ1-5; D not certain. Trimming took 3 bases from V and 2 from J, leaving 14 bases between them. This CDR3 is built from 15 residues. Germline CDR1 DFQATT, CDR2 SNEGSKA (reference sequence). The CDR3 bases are TGCAGTGCTAGTAAGGACCTTTGGGGCAATCAGCCCCAGCATTTT. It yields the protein CSASKDLWGNQPQHF.

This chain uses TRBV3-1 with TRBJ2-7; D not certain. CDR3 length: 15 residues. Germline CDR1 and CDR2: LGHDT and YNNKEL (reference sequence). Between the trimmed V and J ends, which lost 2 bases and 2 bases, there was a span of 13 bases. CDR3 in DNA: TGTGCCAGCAGCCAACTCTTGACGGCGACCTACGAGCAGTACTTC. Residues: CASSQLLTATYEQYF.

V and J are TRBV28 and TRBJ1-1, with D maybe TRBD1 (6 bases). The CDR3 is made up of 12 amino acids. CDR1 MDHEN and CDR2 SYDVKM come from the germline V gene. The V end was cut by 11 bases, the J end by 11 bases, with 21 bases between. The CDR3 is CACTGGHSSAFF. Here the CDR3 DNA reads TGTGCCTGCACGGGGGGCCATAGTAGCGCTTTCTTT.

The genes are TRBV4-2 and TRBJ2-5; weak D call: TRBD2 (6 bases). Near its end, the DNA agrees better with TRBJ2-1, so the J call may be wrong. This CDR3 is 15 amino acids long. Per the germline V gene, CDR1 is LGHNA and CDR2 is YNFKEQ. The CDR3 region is CASSQDLRLEDEQFF. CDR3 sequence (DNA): TGTGCCAGCAGCCAAGATTTGCGACTAGAGGATGAGCAGTTCTTC.

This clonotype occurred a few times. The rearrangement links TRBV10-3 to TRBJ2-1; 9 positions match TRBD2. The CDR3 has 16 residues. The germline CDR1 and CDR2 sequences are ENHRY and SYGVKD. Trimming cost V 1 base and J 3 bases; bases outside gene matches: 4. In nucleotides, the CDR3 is TGTGCCATCAGTGAGTTTGTAGCGGGAGACTACAATGAGCAGTTCTTC. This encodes CAISEFVAGDYNEQFF.

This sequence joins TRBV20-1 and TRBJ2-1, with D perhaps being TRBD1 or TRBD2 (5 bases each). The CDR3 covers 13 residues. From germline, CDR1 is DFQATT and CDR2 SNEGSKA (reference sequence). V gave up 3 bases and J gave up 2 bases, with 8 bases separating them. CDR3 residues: CSASGAAYNEQFF. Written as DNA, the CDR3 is TGCAGTGCTAGCGGGGCAGCCTACAATGAGCAGTTCTTC.

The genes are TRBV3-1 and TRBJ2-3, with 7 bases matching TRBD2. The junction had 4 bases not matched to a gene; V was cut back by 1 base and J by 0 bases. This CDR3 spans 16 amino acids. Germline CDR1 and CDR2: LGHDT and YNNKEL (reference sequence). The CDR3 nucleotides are TGTGCCAGCAGCCAAGCAGGAGCGGGAAGCACAGATACGCAGTATTTT. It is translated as CASSQAGAGSTDTQYF.

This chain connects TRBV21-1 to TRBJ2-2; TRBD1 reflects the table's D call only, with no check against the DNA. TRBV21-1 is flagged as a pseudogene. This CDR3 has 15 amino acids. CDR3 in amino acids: CASSTDRVVTGELFF. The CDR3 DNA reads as TGTGCCAGCAGCACGGACAGGGTCGTCACCGGGGAGCTGTTTTTT.

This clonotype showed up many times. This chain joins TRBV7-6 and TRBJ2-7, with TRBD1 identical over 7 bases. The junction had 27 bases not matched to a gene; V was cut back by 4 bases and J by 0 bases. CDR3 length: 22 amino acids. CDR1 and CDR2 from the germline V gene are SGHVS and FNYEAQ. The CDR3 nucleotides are TGTGCCAGCAGCTCAGTCGTCGCCCCGGGACAGTGGGGAGCTAGGGGCTCCTACGAGCAGTACTTC. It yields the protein CASSSVVAPGQWGARGSYEQYF.

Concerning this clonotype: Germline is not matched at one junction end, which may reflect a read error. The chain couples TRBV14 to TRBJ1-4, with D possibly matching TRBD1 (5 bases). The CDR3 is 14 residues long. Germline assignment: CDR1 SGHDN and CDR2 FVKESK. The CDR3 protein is CASSPWDGNEELFF. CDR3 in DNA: TGTGCCAGCAGCCCCTGGGACGGAAATGAAGAACTGTTTTTT.

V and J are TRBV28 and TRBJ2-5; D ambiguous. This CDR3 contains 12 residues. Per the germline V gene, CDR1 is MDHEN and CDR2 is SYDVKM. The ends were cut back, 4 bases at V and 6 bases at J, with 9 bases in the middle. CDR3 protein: CASSSGRQTQYF. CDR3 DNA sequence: TGTGCCAGCAGTTCCGGACGGCAGACCCAGTACTTC.

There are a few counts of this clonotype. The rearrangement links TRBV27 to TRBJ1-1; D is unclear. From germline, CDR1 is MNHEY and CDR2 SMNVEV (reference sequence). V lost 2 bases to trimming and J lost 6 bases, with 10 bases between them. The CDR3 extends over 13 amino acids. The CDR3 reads CASSLNGAAEAFF. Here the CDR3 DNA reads TGTGCCAGCAGTTTAAACGGTGCTGCTGAAGCTTTCTTT.

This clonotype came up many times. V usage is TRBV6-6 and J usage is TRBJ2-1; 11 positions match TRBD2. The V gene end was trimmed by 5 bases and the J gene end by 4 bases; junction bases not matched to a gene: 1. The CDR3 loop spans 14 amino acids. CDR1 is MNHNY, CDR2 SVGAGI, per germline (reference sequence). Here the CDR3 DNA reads TGTGCCAGCAGTAGACTAGCGGGGTACAATGAGCAGTTCTTC. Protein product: CASSRLAGYNEQFF.

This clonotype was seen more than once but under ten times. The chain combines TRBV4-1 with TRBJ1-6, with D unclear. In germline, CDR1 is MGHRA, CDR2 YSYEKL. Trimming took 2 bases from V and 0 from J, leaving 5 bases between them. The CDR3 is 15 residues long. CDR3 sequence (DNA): TGCGCCAGCAGCCAAAAGGGCTCCTATAATTCACCCCTCCACTTT. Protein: CASSQKGSYNSPLHF.

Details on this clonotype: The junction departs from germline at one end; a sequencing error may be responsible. Written as DNA, the CDR3 is TGTGCCAGCAGCTTAGGCAGGCGGGGGGGCATCGAATTC. This gives the protein CASSLGRRGGIEF. The chain recombines TRBV7-2 with TRBJ2-7, with TRBD2 identical over 9 bases. The germline V gene has CDR1 SGHTA and CDR2 FQGNSA. This CDR3 region has 13 residues.

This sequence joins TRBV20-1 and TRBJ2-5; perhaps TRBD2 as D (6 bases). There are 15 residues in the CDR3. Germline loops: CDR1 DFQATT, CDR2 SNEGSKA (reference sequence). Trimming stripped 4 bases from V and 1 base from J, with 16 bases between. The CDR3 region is CSANGLGGIQETQYF. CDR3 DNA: TGCAGTGCTAACGGCTTGGGGGGAATCCAAGAGACCCAGTACTTC.

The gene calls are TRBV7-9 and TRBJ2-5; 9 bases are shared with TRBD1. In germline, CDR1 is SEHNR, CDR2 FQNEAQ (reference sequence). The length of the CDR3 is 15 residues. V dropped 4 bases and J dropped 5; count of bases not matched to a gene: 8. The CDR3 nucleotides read TGTGCCAGCAGCTACACGGACAGGGGCTTGGAGACCCAGTACTTC. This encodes CASSYTDRGLETQYF.

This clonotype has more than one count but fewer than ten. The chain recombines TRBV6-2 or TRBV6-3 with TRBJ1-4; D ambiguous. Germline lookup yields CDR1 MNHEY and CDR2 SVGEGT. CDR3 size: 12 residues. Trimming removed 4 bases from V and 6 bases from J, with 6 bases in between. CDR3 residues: CASSLVDEKLFF. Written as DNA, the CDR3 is TGTGCCAGCAGTTTGGTGGATGAAAAACTGTTTTTT.